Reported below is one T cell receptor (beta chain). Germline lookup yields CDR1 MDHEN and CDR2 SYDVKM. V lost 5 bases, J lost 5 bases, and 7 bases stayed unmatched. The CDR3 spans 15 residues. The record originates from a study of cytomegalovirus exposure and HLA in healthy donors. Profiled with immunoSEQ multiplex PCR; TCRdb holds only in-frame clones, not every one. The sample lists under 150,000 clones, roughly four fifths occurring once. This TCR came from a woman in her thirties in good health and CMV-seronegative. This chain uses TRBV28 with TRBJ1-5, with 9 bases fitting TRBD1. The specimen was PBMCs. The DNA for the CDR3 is TGTGCCAGCAGTCCCTCGGGGACAGGGCATCAGCCCCAGCATTTT. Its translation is CASSPSGTGHQPQHF.